This TCR beta chain stems from a study of human T cells and chemical hapten exposure. Original handling: From approximately 25,000 to 650,000 TCRs were found per sample, with a median of approximately 100,000. TCRdb independently ran MiXCR on the RACE reads; one entry per CDR3 protein. None of the V and J calls come from the authors' own analysis; TCRdb made them. The repertoire holds tens of thousands of distinct CDR3 sequences, with about 10% as singletons. Time point defined: healthy volunteer bleed at 2 weeks. It was unfractionated whole blood from which total RNA was extracted. Trimming took 0 bases from V and 3 from J; bases not matched to a gene: 7. The germline V gene has CDR1 DFQATT and CDR2 SNEGSKA (reference sequence). The CDR3 covers 16 residues.

Specimen: whole blood. The V gene is TRBV20-1, the J gene TRBJ1-4; TRBD1 agrees at 7 bases. This receptor was identified in a female donor in good health. Some clones in this sample may be carry-over from other donors' samples. DNA of the CDR3: TGCAGTGCTAGAGACAACAGGGGTGGGTCTAATGAAAAACTGTTTTTT. Translation gives CSARDNRGGSNEKLFF.